These 32 T cell receptor beta chains were all obtained from the same sample, sequenced in a study of T cell responses to AZD1222 COVID-19 vaccine. Only in-frame clones appear in the TCRdb table, and some are missing; sequencing was by immunoSEQ multiplex PCR. The sample lists 95,000 to 150,000 clones, around 83% occurring once. This material consisted of peripheral blood, taken 28 days after the second AZD1222 dose. These receptors came from an adult who received the AZD1222 COVID-19 vaccine.

This clone was seen more than once but under ten times. This sequence joins TRBV9 and TRBJ1-2; possibly TRBD1 for D (6 bases). Trimming cost V 4 bases and J 0 bases, with 19 bases left between them. The germline V gene encodes CDR1 SGDLS and CDR2 YYNGEE. The CDR3 consists of 17 residues. Here the CDR3 DNA reads TGTGCCAGCAGCTCTCCCCCGGGGGCGGTTACTAACTATGGCTACACCTTC. This gives the protein CASSSPPGAVTNYGYTF.

CDR3 coding DNA: TGTGCCAGCAGTGCGACGGGACCTAATGAAAAACTGTTTTTT. It specifies CASSATGPNEKLFF. The chain couples TRBV7-2 to TRBJ1-4; a possible D gene is TRBD1 (5 bases). CDR1 is SGHTA, CDR2 FQGNSA, per germline. V dropped 6 bases and J dropped 3 bases, with 11 bases sitting between them. This CDR3 has 14 amino acids.

A single count supports this clone. The chain combines TRBV9 with TRBJ2-1; D perhaps matches TRBD2 (6 bases). Trimming removed 4 bases at V and 7 bases at J, with 21 bases between. This CDR3 region has 16 residues. The germline CDR1 and CDR2 sequences are SGDLS and YYNGEE. The CDR3 protein is CASSSRGGTGGNEQFF. The CDR3 DNA follows: TGTGCCAGCAGCTCGCGAGGCGGGACTGGAGGGAATGAGCAGTTCTTC.

The chain has TRBV7-9 and TRBJ2-1; D gene uncertain. Germline CDR1 SEHNR, CDR2 FQNEAQ (reference sequence). Trimming stripped 5 bases from V and 6 bases from J, with 17 bases between. The CDR3 length is 15 residues. In DNA, the CDR3 is TGTGCCAGCAGCCTCCGACGGGCAGACGTCAATGAGCAGTTCTTC. Translation gives CASSLRRADVNEQFF.

This sequence joins TRBV5-1 and TRBJ2-7; D is uncertain. Germline V gene sequence: CDR1 SGHRS, CDR2 YFSETQ. V was shortened by 6 bases and J by 2 bases, with 15 bases between the two germline ends. The CDR3 length is 14 residues. The CDR3 DNA sequence: TGCGCCAGCAAACAATTGGACGGAACCTACGAGCAGTACTTC. Translation: CASKQLDGTYEQYF.

The table lists this clone with a few counts. The V call is TRBV10-2, the J call TRBJ2-7; D gene uncertain. The CDR3 totals 14 residues. The germline V and J ends were trimmed by 5 bases and 8 bases, with 19 bases remaining between them. Germline-derived CDR1 and CDR2 are WSHSY and SAAADI. CDR3 sequence (DNA): TGCGCCAGCAGTTCCCGATCCCCCCTAGTGCAGCAGTACTTC. Protein product: CASSSRSPLVQQYF.

This chain links TRBV18 with TRBJ2-3, with D possibly being TRBD2 (6 bases). Germline V gene lookup returns CDR1 KGHSH and CDR2 LQKENI. This CDR3 has 14 amino acids. V was pared by 3 bases and J by 4 bases, with 11 bases between. Here the CDR3 reads CASSPLGGSDTQYF. The CDR3 bases are TGTGCCAGCTCACCTCTCGGGGGTTCAGATACGCAGTATTTT.

V usage is TRBV28 and J usage is TRBJ1-5, with D possibly matching TRBD1 (5 bases). Trimming removed 0 bases at V and 4 bases at J, with 10 bases between. CDR1 MDHEN and CDR2 SYDVKM come from the germline V gene. CDR3 size: 15 residues. CDR3: CASSLWGRGNQPQHF. In DNA, the CDR3 is TGTGCCAGCAGTTTATGGGGGCGAGGGAATCAGCCCCAGCATTTT.

This chain joins TRBV14 and TRBJ1-3; D gene unclear. Trimming pared 4 bases from V and 0 bases from J, leaving 4 bases between. CDR3 length equals 13 residues. CDR1 SGHDN and CDR2 FVKESK come from the germline V gene. DNA of the CDR3: TGTGCCAGCAGCCTCAACTCTGGAAACACCATATATTTT. Translating it yields CASSLNSGNTIYF. Supplemented by reference TRBV14 and TRBJ1-3, the full variable domain reads EAGVTQFPSHSVIEKGQTVTLRCDPISGHDNLYWYRRVMGKEIKFLLHFVKESKQDESGMPNNRFLAERTGGTYSTLKVQPAELEDSGVYFCASSLNSGNTIYFGEGSWLTVV.

This clone was counted a single time. The chain has TRBV11-2 and TRBJ2-2; perhaps D is TRBD1 or TRBD2 (5 bases each). Between the trimmed V and J ends, which lost 3 bases and 2 bases, there was a span of 10 bases. Germline assignment: CDR1 SGHAT and CDR2 FQNNGV. This CDR3 is built from 15 residues. The CDR3 here is CASSFGTINTGELFF. Here the CDR3 DNA reads TGTGCCAGCAGCTTCGGGACCATAAACACCGGGGAGCTGTTTTTT. Drawing the rest from reference TRBV11-2 and TRBJ2-2, the complete variable domain is EAGVAQSPRYKIIEKRQSVAFWCNPISGHATLYWYQQILGQGPKLLIQFQNNGVVDDSQLPKDRFSAERLKGVDSTLKIQPAKLEDSAVYLCASSFGTINTGELFFGEGSRLTVL.

This chain links TRBV19 with TRBJ2-2, with a possible D match to TRBD2 (5 bases). Trimming removed 3 bases at V and 4 bases at J, with 15 bases between. From germline, CDR1 is LNHDA and CDR2 SQIVND (reference sequence). The CDR3 is 16 residues long. CDR3 region: CASSILRGRGTGELFF. The CDR3 nucleotides read TGTGCCAGTAGTATCCTCCGGGGTAGAGGCACCGGGGAGCTGTTTTTT.

The chain recombines TRBV6-5 with TRBJ1-3; D remains ambiguous. V shed 0 bases and J shed 2 bases, with 8 bases lying between them. The germline V gene encodes CDR1 MNHEY and CDR2 SVGAGI. The CDR3 runs to 15 residues. The CDR3 loop reads CASSYSTVTGNTIYF. DNA for the CDR3: TGTGCCAGCAGTTACTCGACCGTAACTGGAAACACCATATATTTT.

There are a few counts of this clone. The rearrangement joins TRBV7-9 to TRBJ2-3; D not resolved. The V gene's germline CDR1 is SEHNR and CDR2 FQNEAQ (reference sequence). The CDR3 has 12 amino acids. The V and J ends lost 5 bases and 1 base respectively, with 4 bases between them. For the CDR3, the DNA is TGTGCCAGCAGCCCCGGCACAGATACGCAGTATTTT. This encodes CASSPGTDTQYF.

In DNA form, the CDR3 reads TGTGCCACCCAGAGTACGACCGGGACAGGGGATGGCTACACCTTC. This sequence encodes CATQSTTGTGDGYTF. The rearrangement uses TRBV10-3 and TRBJ1-2; 10 bases agree with TRBD1. Germline CDR1 is ENHRY and CDR2 is SYGVKD. This CDR3 spans 15 amino acids. V was clipped by 10 bases and J by 6 bases; unmatched bases: 14.

J is TRBJ2-7 and V is TRBV5-1; TRBD2 is a possible D gene (6 bases). V was shortened by 4 bases and J by 7 bases, with 18 bases between the two germline ends. Germline values: CDR1 SGHRS, CDR2 YFSETQ. The length of the CDR3 is 14 residues. This CDR3 reads CASSRMEGPREQYF. CDR3 in DNA: TGCGCCAGCAGCCGGATGGAGGGGCCTCGGGAGCAGTACTTC. Full variable domain (rest looked up from reference TRBV5-1 and TRBJ2-7): KAGVTQTPRYLIKTRGQQVTLSCSPISGHRSVSWYQQTPGQGLQFLFEYFSETQRNKGNFPGRFSGRQFSNSRSEMNVSTLELGDSALYLCASSRMEGPREQYFGPGTRLTVT.

Concerning this clone: A much bigger clone sits one base away, suggesting this may be a read error. At the DNA level, this CDR3 is encoded by other sequences in the same sample as well. The V call is TRBV2, the J call TRBJ2-2, with unresolved D. V was trimmed by 1 base and J by 4 bases, leaving 4 bases between them. The CDR3 spans 13 residues. Germline V CDR1 and CDR2: SNHLY, FYNNEI. The CDR3 DNA reads as TGTGCCAGCAGTGAAGTGATCACCGGGGAGCTGTTTTTT. Translation: CASSEVITGELFF.

This rearrangement joins TRBV28 to TRBJ1-5; D possibly corresponds to TRBD1 (5 bases). Per germline, CDR1 MDHEN and CDR2 SYDVKM. The CDR3 runs to 15 residues. V was pared by 7 bases and J by 4 bases, with 17 bases between. The CDR3 sequence: CASTRGTGGNQPQHF. For the CDR3, the DNA is TGTGCCAGCACCCGGGGGACGGGAGGGAATCAGCCCCAGCATTTT.

This clone was seen just once. This chain uses TRBV24-1 with TRBJ1-5; D is ambiguous. This CDR3 spans 13 amino acids. Per the germline V gene, CDR1 is KGHDR and CDR2 is SFDVKD. V was shortened by 7 bases and J by 4 bases, with 10 bases between the two germline ends. CDR3 DNA: TGTGCCACCAGCTATAGGGAGAATCAGCCCCAGCATTTT. Protein: CATSYRENQPQHF.

The rearrangement joins TRBV3-1 (or the pseudogene TRBV3-2) to TRBJ2-1; 7 bases align to TRBD1. J was trimmed by 5 bases and V by 2 bases; bases with no gene match: 6. The germline V gene has CDR1 LGHDT and CDR2 YNNKEL (reference sequence). This CDR3 comprises 15 residues. The CDR3, as DNA: TGTGCCAGCAGCCAACGATCCGACAGGGACAATGAGCAGTTCTTC. It translates to CASSQRSDRDNEQFF.

The J gene is TRBJ2-2, the V gene TRBV5-1; D is uncertain. Germline CDR1 is SGHRS and CDR2 is YFSETQ. Trimming shortened V by 7 bases and J by 4 bases, and 14 bases separated the two germline ends. This CDR3 has 14 residues. The CDR3 is CASGVLWSTGELFF. The CDR3 nucleotides are TGCGCCAGCGGGGTCCTTTGGAGCACCGGGGAGCTGTTTTTT. The variable domain in full, with the rest retrieved from reference TRBV5-1 and TRBJ2-2, is KAGVTQTPRYLIKTRGQQVTLSCSPISGHRSVSWYQQTPGQGLQFLFEYFSETQRNKGNFPGRFSGRQFSNSRSEMNVSTLELGDSALYLCASGVLWSTGELFFGEGSRLTVL.

This clone turned up a few times. The V and J genes are TRBV28 and TRBJ1-2, with a weak D call TRBD1 (6 bases). The CDR3 spans 14 residues. With 4 bases removed from V and 6 bases from J, the gap between germline ends came to 15 bases. The germline CDR1 and CDR2 sequences are MDHEN and SYDVKM. CDR3 protein: CASSSSGGPDGYTF. CDR3 sequence (DNA): TGTGCCAGCAGTTCAAGCGGGGGGCCGGATGGCTACACCTTC.

This chain uses TRBV5-1 with TRBJ2-7, with 7 bases aligning to TRBD1. Germline CDR1 reads SGHRS; CDR2 reads YFSETQ. CDR3 length: 13 amino acids. V shed 4 bases and J 6 bases; nucleotides not matched to a gene: 7. Here the CDR3 reads CASSPGTALEQYF. CDR3 DNA sequence: TGCGCCAGCAGCCCCGGGACAGCTCTCGAGCAGTACTTC.

V gene TRBV20-1 combines with J gene TRBJ2-7; D may be TRBD1 or TRBD2 (5 bases each). The CDR3 has 10 residues. V lost 5 bases and J 10 bases, leaving 12 bases between the germline ends. Germline-derived CDR1 and CDR2 are DFQATT and SNEGSKA (reference sequence). The DNA of the CDR3 is TGCAGTGCTGGGGACCCGCTACAGTACTTC. This gives the protein CSAGDPLQYF.

The chain couples TRBV10-1 to TRBJ2-1; 9 bases match TRBD1. The V gene's germline CDR1 is WNHNN and CDR2 SYGVQD (reference sequence). J was trimmed by 6 bases and V by 5 bases; bases with no gene match: 20. The CDR3 covers 19 residues. The CDR3 DNA is TGCGCCAGCAGTTCACGGGACTATGAGAGGGACAGGGACCTCAATGAGCAGTTCTTC. The encoded protein is CASSSRDYERDRDLNEQFF.

This clone was counted a single time. The chain couples TRBV27 to TRBJ2-3; 9 nucleotides match TRBD1. V was pared by 3 bases and J by 2 bases, with 3 bases of the junction left unmatched. Germline assignment: CDR1 MNHEY and CDR2 SMNVEV (reference sequence). CDR3 length: 15 amino acids. CDR3 nucleotides: TGTGCCAGCAGTTTCGGACAGGGGTACACAGATACGCAGTATTTT. Its translation is CASSFGQGYTDTQYF.

Turning to this clone: Relative to the germline gene, one junction end is altered; a read error may explain this. The rearrangement uses TRBV2 and TRBJ1-2; D ambiguous. The CDR3 loop spans 13 amino acids. Per the germline V gene, CDR1 is SNHLY and CDR2 is FYNNEI. CDR3 in amino acids: CASREDRTAVYTF. CDR3 DNA: TGTGCCAGCAGGGAAGATCGTACTGCTGTCTACACCTTC.

This chain joins TRBV19 and TRBJ1-5, with a tentative D call TRBD1 (6 bases). CDR1 is LNHDA, CDR2 SQIVND, per germline (reference sequence). This CDR3 contains 14 residues. V lost 4 bases, J lost 3 bases, and 10 bases lay in between. The CDR3 reads CASSTDRHNQPQHF. The CDR3 DNA is TGTGCCAGTAGTACGGACAGACACAATCAGCCCCAGCATTTT.

A few counts support this clone. The chain combines TRBV4-3 with TRBJ2-1; D is perhaps TRBD1 (6 bases). Per germline, CDR1 LGHNA and CDR2 YSLEER. The CDR3 sequence is 17 residues long. V was cut by 1 base and J by 1 base, with 14 bases left in between. The CDR3 sequence: CASSQGLAGTSYNEQFF. For the CDR3, the DNA is TGCGCCAGCAGCCAAGGGTTAGCAGGGACATCCTACAATGAGCAGTTCTTC.

This chain links TRBV9 with TRBJ1-4; D is uncertain. The V end lost 4 bases, the J end lost 8 bases, and 15 bases lay between the germline ends. The CDR3 extends over 14 amino acids. CDR1 is SGDLS and CDR2 is YYNGEE in the germline V gene. CDR3 protein: CASSPSGLGEKLFF. The CDR3 DNA reads as TGTGCCAGCAGCCCCTCGGGATTGGGAGAAAAACTGTTTTTT.

The chain couples TRBV27 to TRBJ2-1, with TRBD2 identical over 9 bases. The V and J ends lost 4 bases and 3 bases, in that order; junction bases with no gene match: 4. The germline gives CDR1 MNHEY, CDR2 SMNVEV (reference sequence). The CDR3 has 15 residues. CDR3 region: CASSSSGEGYNEQFF. The CDR3 DNA sequence: TGTGCCAGCAGTTCTAGCGGGGAGGGCTACAATGAGCAGTTCTTC.

The chain carries TRBV6-2 or TRBV6-3 and TRBJ1-5; the D is unclear. Germline V gene sequence: CDR1 MNHEY, CDR2 SVGEGT. The ends were cut back, 4 bases at V and 7 bases at J, with 29 bases in the middle. The CDR3 covers 19 residues. This CDR3 is CASSSSHGRMRMVVQPQHF. Here the CDR3 DNA reads TGTGCCAGCAGTTCATCCCACGGCAGGATGAGGATGGTTGTACAGCCCCAGCATTTT.

This chain links TRBV11-2 with TRBJ1-6, with unresolved D. V lost 5 bases, J lost 0 bases, and 14 bases lay in between. The length of the CDR3 is 17 residues. Germline loops: CDR1 SGHAT, CDR2 FQNNGV. The chain's CDR3 is CASSPSGVSSYNSPLHF. The CDR3 nucleotides are TGTGCCAGCAGCCCCTCCGGGGTTAGCTCCTATAATTCACCCCTCCACTTT.